Presented here are 24 T cell receptor beta chains from one specimen sequenced in a study of blood T cells in healthy people across ages. Using a J-beta primer mix together with a sample-barcoded 5' primer, a second PCR was run for roughly 7 to 11 cycles. TCRdb analysed the 5' RACE reads with MiXCR anew, one entry per CDR3 protein. The sample records nearly 1 million distinct CDR3 sequences, 45% to 60% being singletons. Sequencing was performed on blood. The receptor set was obtained from a woman in her fifties or sixties in good health.

The rearrangement links TRBV7-9 to TRBJ2-1, with D perhaps matching TRBD1 (6 bases). The CDR3 is made up of 16 amino acids. The germline gives CDR1 SEHNR, CDR2 FQNEAQ (reference sequence). V was shortened by 2 bases and J by 0 bases, with 11 bases between the two germline ends. CDR3 nucleotide sequence: TGTGCCAGCAGCTTACAGGGGATGAGCTCCTACAATGAGCAGTTCTTC. This gives the protein CASSLQGMSSYNEQFF.

In this sample, this clonotype turned up a few times. The rearrangement uses TRBV7-9 and TRBJ1-4; D ambiguous. The CDR3 has 14 residues. From germline, CDR1 is SEHNR and CDR2 FQNEAQ (reference sequence). V dropped 6 bases and J dropped 0 bases, with 8 bases sitting between them. The CDR3 region has the DNA TGTGCCAGCAGTTTCCGAGCAACTAATGAAAAACTGTTTTTT. The encoded protein is CASSFRATNEKLFF.

This clonotype was detected only once. The chain couples TRBV20-1 to TRBJ2-7; D is unresolved. The J call is uncertain, as TRBJ2-5 better fits the DNA end. Germline CDR1 reads DFQATT; CDR2 reads SNEGSKA (reference sequence). The CDR3 consists of 13 residues. CDR3 coding DNA: TGCAGTGCTAGGGTCCGCGTGCTAGGGACCCAGTACTTC. It encodes CSARVRVLGTQYF.

This clonotype has only one observation. The chain has TRBV12-3 or TRBV12-4 and TRBJ2-4; D is perhaps TRBD2 (5 bases). V lost 4 bases to trimming and J lost 4 bases, with 17 bases between them. This CDR3 contains 16 residues. The CDR3 DNA sequence: TGTGCCAGCAGTTCACGGGAAAGGGCAGCTAAAAACATTCAGTACTTC. Translated: CASSSRERAAKNIQYF.

The CDR3 is CAISEGRGTVNSPLHF. The CDR3 bases are TGTGCCATCAGTGAGGGGAGGGGGACAGTCAATTCACCCCTCCACTTT. The genes are TRBV10-3 and TRBJ1-6; TRBD1 matches at 7 bases. The CDR3 has 16 amino acids. V gave up 2 bases and J gave up 7 bases; unmatched junction bases: 8. Germline assignment: CDR1 ENHRY and CDR2 SYGVKD.

The rearrangement uses TRBV5-1 and TRBJ2-4, with TRBD1 matching over 7 bases. Per the germline V gene, CDR1 is SGHRS and CDR2 is YFSETQ. V lost 6 bases, J lost 5 bases, and 8 bases stayed unmatched. The CDR3 spans 14 residues. CDR3: CASTSGTVENIQYF. In DNA form, the CDR3 reads TGCGCCAGCACATCCGGGACAGTCGAAAACATTCAGTACTTC.

V usage is TRBV20-1 and J usage is TRBJ1-2; D remains ambiguous. The germline V gene encodes CDR1 DFQATT and CDR2 SNEGSKA (reference sequence). The CDR3 covers 12 residues. Trimming removed 5 bases from V and 7 bases from J, with 14 bases in between. The CDR3 loop reads CSAGTTSTGYTF. In DNA, the CDR3 is TGCAGTGCTGGAACGACCTCAACTGGCTACACCTTC.

The V gene is TRBV20-1, the J gene TRBJ1-2; tentatively, D is TRBD1 (6 bases). The germline V and J ends were trimmed by 2 bases and 4 bases, with 20 bases remaining between them. Germline loops: CDR1 DFQATT, CDR2 SNEGSKA (reference sequence). CDR3 length: 16 residues. CDR3: CSARIEGGGAGYGYTF. The CDR3 coding sequence is TGCAGTGCTAGAATTGAAGGGGGGGGCGCCGGCTATGGCTACACCTTC.

This chain connects TRBV10-3 to TRBJ1-1, with D perhaps matching TRBD1 (5 bases). The germline CDR1 and CDR2 sequences are ENHRY and SYGVKD. The CDR3 has 13 amino acids. The ends were cut back, 9 bases at V and 2 bases at J, with 13 bases in the middle. CDR3 in amino acids: CAMSQGGNTEAFF. CDR3 DNA sequence: TGTGCCATGAGCCAGGGTGGCAACACTGAAGCTTTCTTT.

This chain uses TRBV28 with TRBJ2-6; unclear D gene. The CDR3 consists of 14 residues. Germline CDR1 MDHEN, CDR2 SYDVKM. Deletions cut 6 bases from V and 2 bases from J, with 8 bases between. CDR3 DNA sequence: TGTGCCAGCAGCCCCGACACTGGGGCCAACGTCCTGACTTTC. Its translation: CASSPDTGANVLTF.

This clonotype has a handful of counts. CDR3 bases: TGTGCCAGCAGCTTAGCGGGACTAGCGGGAGGTCCTCAGGGGACCCAGTACTTC. Protein sequence: CASSLAGLAGGPQGTQYF. This rearrangement joins TRBV7-8 to TRBJ2-5; TRBD2 matches at 15 bases. Germline CDR1 and CDR2: SGHVS and FQNEAQ. V trimming: 0 bases; J trimming: 7 bases; junction bases outside the gene matches: 9. This CDR3 is built from 18 residues.

In nucleotides, the CDR3 is TGTGCCAGCAGGTCCCCCGGGACAGGGGAGGACGAGCAGTACTTC. This gives the protein CASRSPGTGEDEQYF. The chain combines TRBV11-2 with TRBJ2-7, with 10 bases fitting TRBD1. CDR1 SGHAT and CDR2 FQNNGV come from the germline V gene. This CDR3 is built from 15 residues. After removal of 6 bases from V and 5 bases from J, the junction contained 10 bases not matched to a gene.

This clonotype was detected only a few times. V gene TRBV25-1 combines with J gene TRBJ2-7; perhaps TRBD2 as D (5 bases). The CDR3 covers 14 residues. V was pared by 1 base and J by 4 bases, with 11 bases between. CDR1 is MGHDK and CDR2 is SYGVNS in the germline V gene. The CDR3 loop reads CASSESGMWYEQYF. The CDR3 DNA reads as TGTGCCAGCAGTGAATCGGGGATGTGGTACGAGCAGTACTTC.

Notes on this clonotype: At one end, the junction sequence differs from germline, possibly due to a read error. V and J are TRBV4-2 and TRBJ2-1; perhaps TRBD1 as D (5 bases). The CDR3 is 14 amino acids. From germline, CDR1 is LGHNA and CDR2 YNFKEQ. CDR3 loop: CASSQGAKVNEQFF. The CDR3 DNA is TGTGCCAGCAGTCAAGGGGCCAAAGTGAATGAGCAGTTCTTC.

This rearrangement joins TRBV10-3 to TRBJ2-1, with a tentative D call TRBD2 (6 bases). The CDR3 runs to 15 residues. Trimming removed 3 bases from V and 6 bases from J, with 15 bases in between. Germline CDR1 is ENHRY and CDR2 is SYGVKD. CDR3 residues: CAISELEGGLNEQFF. In nucleotides, the CDR3 is TGTGCCATCAGTGAACTGGAGGGCGGACTCAATGAGCAGTTCTTC.

The rearrangement links TRBV12-3 or TRBV12-4 to TRBJ2-5; maybe TRBD2 (6 bases). The germline V and J ends were trimmed by 8 bases and 5 bases, with 12 bases remaining between them. The CDR3 consists of 12 residues. The CDR3, as DNA: TGTGCCAGCGGGATGGGGAGGGAGACCCAGTACTTC. It is translated as CASGMGRETQYF.

The chain uses TRBV29-1 and TRBJ2-3, with no clear D. CDR3 length equals 14 residues. The V gene lost 0 bases and the J gene lost 11 bases, with 18 bases spanning the gap. Germline V gene sequence: CDR1 SQVTM, CDR2 ANQGSEA. CDR3 nucleotides: TGCAGCGTTGAAGATCGAACATCCCTGGCTAAGCAGTATTTT. This gives the protein CSVEDRTSLAKQYF.

This clonotype was seen more than once but under ten times. The CDR3 spells CSVGPGEWDIQYF. CDR3 bases: TGCAGCGTTGGGCCAGGGGAATGGGACATTCAGTACTTC. This chain connects TRBV29-1 to TRBJ2-4; perhaps TRBD1 as D (6 bases). The germline V and J ends were trimmed by 4 bases and 8 bases, with 15 bases remaining between them. The CDR3 contains 13 residues. Germline CDR1 is SQVTM and CDR2 is ANQGSEA. Complete variable domain (other parts from reference TRBV29-1 and TRBJ2-4): SAVISQKPSRDICQRGTSLTIQCQVDSQVTMMFWYRQQPGQSLTLIATANQGSEATYESGFVIDKFPISRPNLTFSTLTVSNMSPEDSSIYLCSVGPGEWDIQYFGAGTRLSVL.

In this sample, this clonotype turned up a few times. The chain links TRBV6-6 to TRBJ2-3; TRBD2 might be the D (6 bases). V was clipped by 4 bases and J by 4 bases, with 12 bases between them. CDR3 length equals 14 residues. Germline-derived CDR1 and CDR2 are MNHNY and SVGAGI (reference sequence). The CDR3 sequence: CASSSREWADTQYF. CDR3 nucleotide sequence: TGTGCCAGCAGTTCCCGGGAGTGGGCAGATACGCAGTATTTT.

There are a few counts of this clonotype. The rearrangement uses TRBV4-2 and TRBJ1-6; D call uncertain. This CDR3 has 14 amino acids. Germline V gene data show CDR1 as LGHNA and CDR2 as YNFKEQ. The V end lost 0 bases, the J end lost 7 bases, and 7 bases lay between the germline ends. Here the CDR3 reads CASSQEMGNSPLHF. For the CDR3, the DNA is TGTGCCAGCAGCCAAGAGATGGGGAATTCACCCCTCCACTTT.

J is TRBJ1-2 and V is TRBV7-9, with unresolved D. The germline V gene has CDR1 SEHNR and CDR2 FQNEAQ (reference sequence). Deletions cut 2 bases from V and 9 bases from J, with 13 bases between. This CDR3 has 13 amino acids. Written as DNA, the CDR3 is TGTGCCAGCAGCTTACAGGCTGAGAGAAGCTACACCTTC. Protein product: CASSLQAERSYTF.

The V gene is TRBV2, the J gene TRBJ2-7, with D perhaps matching TRBD1 (5 bases). The CDR3 consists of 13 residues. CDR1 and CDR2 from the germline V gene are SNHLY and FYNNEI. Trimming removed 6 bases at V and 9 bases at J, with 18 bases between. The CDR3 region has the DNA TGTGCCAGCAGAGGCAGGGCTCTCTTCGTGCAGTACTTC. Its translation: CASRGRALFVQYF.

This clonotype was counted ten times or more. V and J are TRBV7-9 and TRBJ2-2; D tentatively reads TRBD1 or TRBD2 (7 bases each). Trimming shortened V by 5 bases and J by 1 base, and 17 bases separated the two germline ends. The CDR3 length is 17 residues. CDR1 is SEHNR and CDR2 is FQNEAQ in the germline V gene (reference sequence). CDR3 residues: CASSASGGQLNTGELFF. The CDR3 nucleotides are TGTGCCAGCAGCGCTTCGGGGGGACAGTTGAACACCGGGGAGCTGTTTTTT.

This clonotype was detected only a few times. The J gene is TRBJ2-7, the V gene TRBV3-1, with D perhaps matching TRBD1 (5 bases). The DNA matches TRBJ2-5 better at its end, which makes the J call doubtful. Germline CDR1 is LGHDT and CDR2 is YNNKEL (reference sequence). The CDR3 runs 14 residues. The CDR3 loop is CASSQDRGVETQYF. CDR3 sequence (DNA): TGTGCCAGCAGCCAAGATAGGGGTGTGGAGACCCAGTACTTC.